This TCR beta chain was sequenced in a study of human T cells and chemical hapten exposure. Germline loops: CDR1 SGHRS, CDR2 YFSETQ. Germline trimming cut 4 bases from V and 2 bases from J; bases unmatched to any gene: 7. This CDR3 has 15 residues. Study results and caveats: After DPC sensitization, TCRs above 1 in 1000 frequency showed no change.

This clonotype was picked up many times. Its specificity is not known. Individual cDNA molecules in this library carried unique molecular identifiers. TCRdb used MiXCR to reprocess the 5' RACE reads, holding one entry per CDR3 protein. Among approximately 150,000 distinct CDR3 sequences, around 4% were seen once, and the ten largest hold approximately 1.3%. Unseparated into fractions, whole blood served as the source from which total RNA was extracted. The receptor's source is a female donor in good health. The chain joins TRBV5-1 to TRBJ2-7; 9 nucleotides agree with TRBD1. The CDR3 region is CASSRTGTGTYEQYF. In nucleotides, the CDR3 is TGCGCCAGCAGCAGAACCGGGACAGGGACCTACGAGCAGTACTTC.